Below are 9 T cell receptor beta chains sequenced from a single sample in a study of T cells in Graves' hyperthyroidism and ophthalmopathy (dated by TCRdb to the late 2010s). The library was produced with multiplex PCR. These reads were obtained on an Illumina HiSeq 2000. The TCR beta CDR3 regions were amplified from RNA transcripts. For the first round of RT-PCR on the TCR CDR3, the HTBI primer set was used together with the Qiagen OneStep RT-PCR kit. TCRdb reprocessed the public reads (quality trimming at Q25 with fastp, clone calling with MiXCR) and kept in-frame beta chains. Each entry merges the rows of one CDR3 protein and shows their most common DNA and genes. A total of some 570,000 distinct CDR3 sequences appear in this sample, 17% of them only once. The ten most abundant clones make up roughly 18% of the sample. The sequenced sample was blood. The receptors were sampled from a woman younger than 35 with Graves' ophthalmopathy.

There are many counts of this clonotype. The CDR3 nucleotides read TGTGCCAGCAGCAGCTTACTAGCGGGAGTGGTTAATGAGCAGTTCTTC. Encoded protein: CASSSLLAGVVNEQFF. The genes are TRBV7-3 and TRBJ2-1; TRBD2 matches 11 bases. CDR1 and CDR2 from the germline V gene are SGHTA and FQGTGA. The CDR3 runs to 16 residues. J gave up 7 bases and V 5 bases, and 10 bases lay outside the gene matches.

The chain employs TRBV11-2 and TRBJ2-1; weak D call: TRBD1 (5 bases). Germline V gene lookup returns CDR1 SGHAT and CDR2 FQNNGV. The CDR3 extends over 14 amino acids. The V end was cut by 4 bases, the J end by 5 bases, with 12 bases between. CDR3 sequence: CASSSGQVDNEQFF. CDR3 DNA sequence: TGTGCCAGCAGCTCAGGGCAGGTTGACAATGAGCAGTTCTTC.

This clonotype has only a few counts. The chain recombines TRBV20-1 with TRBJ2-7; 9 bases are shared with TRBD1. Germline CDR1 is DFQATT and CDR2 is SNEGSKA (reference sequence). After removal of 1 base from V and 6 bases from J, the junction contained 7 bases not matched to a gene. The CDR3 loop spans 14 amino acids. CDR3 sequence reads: CSARAGTGLGEQYF. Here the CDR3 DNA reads TGCAGTGCTAGAGCCGGGACAGGGTTGGGCGAGCAGTACTTC.

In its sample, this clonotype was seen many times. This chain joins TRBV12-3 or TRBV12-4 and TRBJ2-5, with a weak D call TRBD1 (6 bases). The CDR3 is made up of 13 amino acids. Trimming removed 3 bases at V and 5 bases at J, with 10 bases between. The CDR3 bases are TGTGCCAGCAGTTTTGGACAGCCTGAGACCCAGTACTTC. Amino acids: CASSFGQPETQYF.

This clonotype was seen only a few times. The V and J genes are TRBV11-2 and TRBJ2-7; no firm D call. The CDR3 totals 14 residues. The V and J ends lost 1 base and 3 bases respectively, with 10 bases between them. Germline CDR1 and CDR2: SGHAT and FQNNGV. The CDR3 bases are TGTGCCAGCAGCTTAGGACCCCGCCACTACGAGCAGTACTTC. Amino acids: CASSLGPRHYEQYF.

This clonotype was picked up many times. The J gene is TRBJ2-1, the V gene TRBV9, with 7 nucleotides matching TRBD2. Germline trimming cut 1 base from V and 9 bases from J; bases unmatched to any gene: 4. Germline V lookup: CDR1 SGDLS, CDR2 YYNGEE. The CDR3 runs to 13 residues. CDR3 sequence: CASSVRGRAEQFF. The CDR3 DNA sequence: TGTGCCAGCAGCGTAAGAGGGAGGGCTGAGCAGTTCTTC.

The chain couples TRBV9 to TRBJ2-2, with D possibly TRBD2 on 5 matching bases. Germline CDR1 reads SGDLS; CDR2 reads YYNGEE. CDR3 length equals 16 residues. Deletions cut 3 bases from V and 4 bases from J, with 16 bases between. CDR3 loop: CASSASLEVLTGELFF. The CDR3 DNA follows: TGTGCCAGCAGCGCCAGCCTGGAGGTACTCACCGGGGAGCTGTTTTTT.

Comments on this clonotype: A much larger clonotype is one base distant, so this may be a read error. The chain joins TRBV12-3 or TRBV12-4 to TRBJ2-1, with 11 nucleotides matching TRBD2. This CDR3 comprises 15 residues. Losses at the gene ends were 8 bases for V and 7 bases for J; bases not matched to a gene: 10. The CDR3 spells CASGPWASGGNEQFF. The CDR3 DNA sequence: TGTGCCAGCGGTCCTTGGGCTAGCGGGGGGAATGAGCAGTTCTTC.

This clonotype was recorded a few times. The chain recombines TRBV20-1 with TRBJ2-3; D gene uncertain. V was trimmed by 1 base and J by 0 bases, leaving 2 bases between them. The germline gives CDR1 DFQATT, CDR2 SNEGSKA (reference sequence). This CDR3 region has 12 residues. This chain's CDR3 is CSARVSTDTQYF. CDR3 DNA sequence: TGCAGTGCTAGAGTCAGCACAGATACGCAGTATTTT.